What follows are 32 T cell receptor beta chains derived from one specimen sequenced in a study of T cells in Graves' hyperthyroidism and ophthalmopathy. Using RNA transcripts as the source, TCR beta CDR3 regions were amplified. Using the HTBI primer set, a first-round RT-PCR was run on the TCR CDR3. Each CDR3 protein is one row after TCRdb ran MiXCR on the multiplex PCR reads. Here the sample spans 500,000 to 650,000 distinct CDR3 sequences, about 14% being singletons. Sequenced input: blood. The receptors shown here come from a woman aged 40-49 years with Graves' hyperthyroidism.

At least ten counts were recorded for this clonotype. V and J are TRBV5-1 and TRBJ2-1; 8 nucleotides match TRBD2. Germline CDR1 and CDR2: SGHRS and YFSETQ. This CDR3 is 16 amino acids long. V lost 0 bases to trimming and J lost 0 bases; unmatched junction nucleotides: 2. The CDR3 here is CASSLGAGGSYNEQFF. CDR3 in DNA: TGCGCCAGCAGCTTGGGGGCGGGAGGCTCCTACAATGAGCAGTTCTTC.

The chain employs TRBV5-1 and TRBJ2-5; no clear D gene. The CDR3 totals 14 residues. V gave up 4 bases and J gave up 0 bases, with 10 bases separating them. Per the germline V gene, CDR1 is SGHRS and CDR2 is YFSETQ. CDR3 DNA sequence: TGCGCCAGCAGCCATACACTGAACCAAGAGACCCAGTACTTC. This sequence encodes CASSHTLNQETQYF.

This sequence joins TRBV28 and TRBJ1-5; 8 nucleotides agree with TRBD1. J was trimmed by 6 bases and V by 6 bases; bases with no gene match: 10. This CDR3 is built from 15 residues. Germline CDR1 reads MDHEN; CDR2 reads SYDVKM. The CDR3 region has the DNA TGTGCCAGCAGAAAAACAGGGGGGGATTCTCAGCCCCAGCATTTT. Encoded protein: CASRKTGGDSQPQHF. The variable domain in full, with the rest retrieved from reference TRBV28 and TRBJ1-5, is DVKVTQSSRYLVKRTGEKVFLECVQDMDHENMFWYRQDPGLGLRLIYFSYDVKMKEKGDIPEGYSVSREKKERFSLILESASTNQTSMYLCASRKTGGDSQPQHFGDGTRLSIL.

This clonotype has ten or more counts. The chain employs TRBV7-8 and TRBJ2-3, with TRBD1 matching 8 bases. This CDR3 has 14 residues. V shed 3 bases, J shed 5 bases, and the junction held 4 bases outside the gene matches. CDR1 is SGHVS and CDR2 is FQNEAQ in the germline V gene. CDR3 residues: CASSFSTGVDTQYF. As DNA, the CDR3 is TGTGCCAGCAGCTTCTCGACAGGGGTAGATACGCAGTATTTT.

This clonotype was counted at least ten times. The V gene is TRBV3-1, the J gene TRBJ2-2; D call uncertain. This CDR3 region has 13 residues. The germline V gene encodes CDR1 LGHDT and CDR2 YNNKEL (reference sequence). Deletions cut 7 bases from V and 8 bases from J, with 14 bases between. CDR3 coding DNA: TGTGCCAGCACCGAACACTCTGTGGGGGAGCTGTTTTTT. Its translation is CASTEHSVGELFF.

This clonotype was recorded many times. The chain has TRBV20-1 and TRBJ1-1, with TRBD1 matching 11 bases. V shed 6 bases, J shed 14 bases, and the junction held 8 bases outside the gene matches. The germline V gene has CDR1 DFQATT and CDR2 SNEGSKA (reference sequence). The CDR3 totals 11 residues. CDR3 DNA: TGCAGTGCAGATACCGGGACAGGGGGGTTCTTT. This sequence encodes CSADTGTGGFF.

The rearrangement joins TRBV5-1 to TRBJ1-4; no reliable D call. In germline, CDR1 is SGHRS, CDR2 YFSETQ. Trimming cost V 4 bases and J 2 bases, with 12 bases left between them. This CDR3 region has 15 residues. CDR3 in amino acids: CASSASGLTNEKLFF. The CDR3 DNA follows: TGCGCCAGCAGCGCCTCTGGGTTGACTAATGAAAAACTGTTTTTT.

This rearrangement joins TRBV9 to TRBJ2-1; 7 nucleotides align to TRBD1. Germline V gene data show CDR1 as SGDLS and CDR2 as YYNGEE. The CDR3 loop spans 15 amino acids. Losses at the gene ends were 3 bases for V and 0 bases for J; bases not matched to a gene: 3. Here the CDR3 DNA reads TGTGCCAGCAGCGAAGGACAGGTCTCCTACAATGAGCAGTTCTTC. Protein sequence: CASSEGQVSYNEQFF.

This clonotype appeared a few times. CDR3 sequence (DNA): TGTGCCATCAATGGTCGGGACAGCCTTAGCAATCAGCCCCAGCATTTT. Translation gives CAINGRDSLSNQPQHF. The rearrangement joins TRBV10-3 to TRBJ1-5, with 7 bases that match TRBD1. Per germline, CDR1 ENHRY and CDR2 SYGVKD. CDR3 length: 16 residues. The junction had 9 bases not matched to a gene; V was cut back by 7 bases and J by 0 bases.

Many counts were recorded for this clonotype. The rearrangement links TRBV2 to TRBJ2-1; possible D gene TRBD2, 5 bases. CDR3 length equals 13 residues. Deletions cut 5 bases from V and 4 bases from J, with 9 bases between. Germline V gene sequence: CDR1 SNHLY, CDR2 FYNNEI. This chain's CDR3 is CASSRERYNEQFF. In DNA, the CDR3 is TGTGCCAGCAGTAGGGAGAGGTACAATGAGCAGTTCTTC.

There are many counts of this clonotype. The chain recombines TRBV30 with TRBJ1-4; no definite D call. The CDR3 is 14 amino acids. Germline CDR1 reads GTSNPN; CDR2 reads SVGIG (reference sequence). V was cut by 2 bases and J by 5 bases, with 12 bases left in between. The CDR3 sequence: CAWSLDRSNEKLFF. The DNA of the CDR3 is TGTGCCTGGAGTCTAGACCGTTCAAATGAAAAACTGTTTTTT.

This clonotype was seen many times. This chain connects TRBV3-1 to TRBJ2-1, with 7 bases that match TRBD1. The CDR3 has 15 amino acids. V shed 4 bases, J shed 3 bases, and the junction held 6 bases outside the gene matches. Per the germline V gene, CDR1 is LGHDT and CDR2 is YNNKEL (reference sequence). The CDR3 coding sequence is TGTGCCAGCAGCCCGACCGGGACAGACTACAATGAGCAGTTCTTC. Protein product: CASSPTGTDYNEQFF.

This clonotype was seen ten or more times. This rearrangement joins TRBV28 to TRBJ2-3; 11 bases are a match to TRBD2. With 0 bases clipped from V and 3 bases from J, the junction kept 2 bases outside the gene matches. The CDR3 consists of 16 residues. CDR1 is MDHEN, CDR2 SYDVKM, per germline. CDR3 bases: TGTGCCAGCAGTTTATGGCTAGCGGGAGGAACAGATACGCAGTATTTT. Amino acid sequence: CASSLWLAGGTDTQYF.

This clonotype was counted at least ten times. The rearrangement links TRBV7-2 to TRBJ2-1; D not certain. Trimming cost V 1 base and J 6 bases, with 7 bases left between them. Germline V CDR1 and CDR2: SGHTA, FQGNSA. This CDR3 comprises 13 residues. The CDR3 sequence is CASSLGVSNEQFF. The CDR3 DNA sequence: TGTGCCAGCAGCTTAGGAGTTTCCAATGAGCAGTTCTTC.

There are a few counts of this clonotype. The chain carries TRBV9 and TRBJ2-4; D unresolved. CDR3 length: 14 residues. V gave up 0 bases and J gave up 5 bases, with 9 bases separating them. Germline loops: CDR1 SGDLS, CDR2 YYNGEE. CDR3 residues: CASSVGPDQNIQYF. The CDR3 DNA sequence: TGTGCCAGCAGCGTAGGGCCAGATCAAAACATTCAGTACTTC.

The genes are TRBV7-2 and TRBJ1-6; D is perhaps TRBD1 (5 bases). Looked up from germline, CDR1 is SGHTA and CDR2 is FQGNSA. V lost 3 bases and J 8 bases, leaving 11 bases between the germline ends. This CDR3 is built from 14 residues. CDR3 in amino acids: CASSFHRGDSPLHF. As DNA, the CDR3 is TGTGCCAGCAGCTTCCACCGGGGGGATTCACCCCTCCACTTT.

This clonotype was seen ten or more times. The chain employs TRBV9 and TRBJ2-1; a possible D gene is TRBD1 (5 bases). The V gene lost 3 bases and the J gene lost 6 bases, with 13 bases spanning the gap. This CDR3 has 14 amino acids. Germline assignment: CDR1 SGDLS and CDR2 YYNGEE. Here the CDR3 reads CASSDFQGFNEQFF. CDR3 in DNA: TGTGCCAGCAGCGATTTTCAGGGTTTCAATGAGCAGTTCTTC.

CDR3 coding DNA: TGTGCCATCAGTGAGCCCAACGGCAGGGCTAACACCGGGGAGCTGTTTTTT. Translation gives CAISEPNGRANTGELFF. This rearrangement joins TRBV10-3 to TRBJ2-2; D might be TRBD1 (5 bases). The germline CDR1 and CDR2 sequences are ENHRY and SYGVKD. V dropped 2 bases and J dropped 2 bases, with 15 bases sitting between them. The CDR3 is made up of 17 amino acids.

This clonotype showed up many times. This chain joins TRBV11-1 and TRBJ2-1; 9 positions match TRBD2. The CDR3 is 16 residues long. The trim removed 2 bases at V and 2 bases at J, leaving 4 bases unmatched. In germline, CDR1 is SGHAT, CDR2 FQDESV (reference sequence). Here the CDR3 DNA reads TGTGCCAGCAGCTTATTAGGACTAGCGCCCTACAATGAGCAGTTCTTC. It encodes CASSLLGLAPYNEQFF.

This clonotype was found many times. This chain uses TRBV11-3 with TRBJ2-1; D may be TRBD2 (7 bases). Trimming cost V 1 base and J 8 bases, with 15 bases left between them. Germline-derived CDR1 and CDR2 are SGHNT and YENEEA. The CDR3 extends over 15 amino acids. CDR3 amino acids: CASSLGGGGPDEQFF. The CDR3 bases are TGTGCCAGCAGCTTAGGAGGGGGAGGGCCAGATGAGCAGTTCTTC.

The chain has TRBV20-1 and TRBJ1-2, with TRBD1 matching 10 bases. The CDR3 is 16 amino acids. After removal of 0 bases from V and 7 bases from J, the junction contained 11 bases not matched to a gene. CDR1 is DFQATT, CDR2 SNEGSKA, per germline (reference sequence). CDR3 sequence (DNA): TGCAGTGCTAGAGAGTCGGGGGACAGGGGTGGCTTTGGCTACACCTTC. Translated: CSARESGDRGGFGYTF.

In DNA, the CDR3 is TGTGCCACCAGTGACACCGGGACAGGGAAAAACATTCAGTACTTC. Residues: CATSDTGTGKNIQYF. The V call is TRBV24-1, the J call TRBJ2-4; 9 bases match TRBD1. CDR3 length: 15 amino acids. Germline trimming cut 4 bases from V and 4 bases from J; bases unmatched to any gene: 4. The V gene's germline CDR1 is KGHDR and CDR2 SFDVKD.

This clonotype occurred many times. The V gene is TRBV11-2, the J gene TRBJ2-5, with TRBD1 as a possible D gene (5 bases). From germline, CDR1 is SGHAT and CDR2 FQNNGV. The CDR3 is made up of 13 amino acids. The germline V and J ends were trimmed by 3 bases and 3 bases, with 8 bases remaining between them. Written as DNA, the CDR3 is TGTGCCAGCAGCTTTCTAGGGGAAGAGACCCAGTACTTC. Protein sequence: CASSFLGEETQYF.

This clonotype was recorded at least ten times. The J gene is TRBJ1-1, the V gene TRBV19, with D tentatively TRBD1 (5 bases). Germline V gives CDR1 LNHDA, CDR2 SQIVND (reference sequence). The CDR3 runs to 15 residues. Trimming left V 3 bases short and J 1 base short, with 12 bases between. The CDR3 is CASSMGQGKNTEAFF. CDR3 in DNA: TGTGCCAGTAGTATGGGCCAGGGTAAGAACACTGAAGCTTTCTTT.

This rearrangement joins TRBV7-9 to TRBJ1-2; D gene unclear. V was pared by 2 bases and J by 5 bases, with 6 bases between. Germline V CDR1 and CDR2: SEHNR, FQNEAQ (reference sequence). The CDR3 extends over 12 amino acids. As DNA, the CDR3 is TGTGCCAGCAGCTTAAAGGTTTATGGCTACACCTTC. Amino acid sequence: CASSLKVYGYTF.

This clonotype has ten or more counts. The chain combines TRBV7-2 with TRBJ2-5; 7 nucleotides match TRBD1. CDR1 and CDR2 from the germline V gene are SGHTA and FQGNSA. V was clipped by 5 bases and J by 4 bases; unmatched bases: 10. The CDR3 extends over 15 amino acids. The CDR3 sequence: CASSPDRARGETQYF. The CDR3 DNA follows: TGTGCCAGCAGCCCAGACAGGGCTCGGGGAGAGACCCAGTACTTC.

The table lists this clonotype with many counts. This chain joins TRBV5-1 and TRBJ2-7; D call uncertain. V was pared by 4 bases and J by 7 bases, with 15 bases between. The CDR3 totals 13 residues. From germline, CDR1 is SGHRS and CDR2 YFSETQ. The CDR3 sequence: CASSKGSLGEQYF. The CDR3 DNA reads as TGCGCCAGCAGCAAGGGATCACTGGGGGAGCAGTACTTC.

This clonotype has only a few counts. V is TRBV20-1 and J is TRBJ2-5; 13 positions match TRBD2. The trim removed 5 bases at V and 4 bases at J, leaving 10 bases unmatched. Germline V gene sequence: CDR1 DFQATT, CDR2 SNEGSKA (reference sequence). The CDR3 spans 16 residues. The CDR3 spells CSADGLAGDLGETQYF. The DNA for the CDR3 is TGCAGTGCTGACGGACTAGCGGGAGACTTAGGAGAGACCCAGTACTTC.

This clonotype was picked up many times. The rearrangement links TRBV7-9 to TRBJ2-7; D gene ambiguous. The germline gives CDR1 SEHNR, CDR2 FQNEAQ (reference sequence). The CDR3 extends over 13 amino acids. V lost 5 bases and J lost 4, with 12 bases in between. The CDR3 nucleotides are TGTGCCAGCAGCCCTCTCCTTCCTTACGAGCAGTACTTC. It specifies CASSPLLPYEQYF.

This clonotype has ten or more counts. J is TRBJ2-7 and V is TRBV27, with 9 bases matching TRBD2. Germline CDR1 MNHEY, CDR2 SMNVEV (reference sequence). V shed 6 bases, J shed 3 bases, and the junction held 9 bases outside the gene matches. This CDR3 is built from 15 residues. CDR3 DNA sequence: TGTGCCAGCAGGCAAGCGGGAGGCTTGGTCTACGAGCAGTACTTC. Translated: CASRQAGGLVYEQYF.

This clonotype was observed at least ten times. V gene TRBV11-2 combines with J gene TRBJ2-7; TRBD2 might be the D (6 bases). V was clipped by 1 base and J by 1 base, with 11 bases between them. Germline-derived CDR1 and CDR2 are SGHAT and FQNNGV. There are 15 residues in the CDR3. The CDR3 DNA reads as TGTGCCAGCAGCTTAGCCGGGACTCAGTCCTACGAGCAGTACTTC. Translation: CASSLAGTQSYEQYF.

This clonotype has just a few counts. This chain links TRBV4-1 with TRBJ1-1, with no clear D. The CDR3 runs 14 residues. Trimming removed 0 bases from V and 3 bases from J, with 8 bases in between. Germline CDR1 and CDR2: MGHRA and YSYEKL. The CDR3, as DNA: TGCGCCAGCAGCCAAGATACCGGGGACACTGAAGCTTTCTTT. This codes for CASSQDTGDTEAFF.